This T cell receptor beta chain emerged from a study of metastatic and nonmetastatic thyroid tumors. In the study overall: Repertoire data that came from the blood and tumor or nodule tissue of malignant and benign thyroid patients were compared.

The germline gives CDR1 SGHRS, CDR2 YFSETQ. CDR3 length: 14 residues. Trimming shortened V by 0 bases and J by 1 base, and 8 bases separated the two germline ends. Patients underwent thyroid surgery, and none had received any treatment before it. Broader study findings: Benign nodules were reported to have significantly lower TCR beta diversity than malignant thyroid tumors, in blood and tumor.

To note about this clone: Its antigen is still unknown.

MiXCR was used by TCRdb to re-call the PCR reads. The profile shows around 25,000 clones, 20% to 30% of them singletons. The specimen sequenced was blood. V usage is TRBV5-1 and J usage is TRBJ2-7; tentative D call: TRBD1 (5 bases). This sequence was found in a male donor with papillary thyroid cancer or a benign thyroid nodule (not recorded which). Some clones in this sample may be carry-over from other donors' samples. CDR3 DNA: TGCGCCAGCAGCTTGGAACAGGATTCCTACGAGCAGTACTTC. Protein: CASSLEQDSYEQYF.